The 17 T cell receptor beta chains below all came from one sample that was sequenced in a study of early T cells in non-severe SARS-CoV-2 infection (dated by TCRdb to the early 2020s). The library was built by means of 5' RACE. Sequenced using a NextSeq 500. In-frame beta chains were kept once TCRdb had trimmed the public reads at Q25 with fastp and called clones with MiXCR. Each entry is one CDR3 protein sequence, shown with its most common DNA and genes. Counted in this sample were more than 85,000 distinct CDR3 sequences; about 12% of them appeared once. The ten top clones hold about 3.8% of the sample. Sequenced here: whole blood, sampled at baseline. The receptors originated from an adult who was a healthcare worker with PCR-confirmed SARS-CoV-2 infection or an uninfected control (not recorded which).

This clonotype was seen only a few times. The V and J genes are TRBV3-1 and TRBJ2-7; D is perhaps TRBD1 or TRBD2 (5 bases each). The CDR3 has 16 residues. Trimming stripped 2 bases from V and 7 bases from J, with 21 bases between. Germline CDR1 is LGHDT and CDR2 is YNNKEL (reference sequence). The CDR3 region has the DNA TGTGCCAGCAGCCAACTAGAGGGACCCCTCGTCGAGGAGCAGTACTTC. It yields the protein CASSQLEGPLVEEQYF.

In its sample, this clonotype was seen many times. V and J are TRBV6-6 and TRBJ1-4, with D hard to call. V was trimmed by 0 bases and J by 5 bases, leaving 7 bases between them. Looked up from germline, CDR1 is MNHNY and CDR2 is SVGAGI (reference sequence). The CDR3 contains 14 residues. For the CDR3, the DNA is TGTGCCAGCAGTTACTCGAAGTCGAATGAAAAACTGTTTTTT. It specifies CASSYSKSNEKLFF.

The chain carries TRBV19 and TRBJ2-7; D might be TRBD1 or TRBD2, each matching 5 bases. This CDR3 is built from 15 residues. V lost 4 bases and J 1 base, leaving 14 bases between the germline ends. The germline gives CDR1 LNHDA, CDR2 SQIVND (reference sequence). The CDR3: CASSNRDGHSYEQYF. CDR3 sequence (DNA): TGTGCCAGTAGTAACCGGGACGGTCATTCCTACGAGCAGTACTTC.

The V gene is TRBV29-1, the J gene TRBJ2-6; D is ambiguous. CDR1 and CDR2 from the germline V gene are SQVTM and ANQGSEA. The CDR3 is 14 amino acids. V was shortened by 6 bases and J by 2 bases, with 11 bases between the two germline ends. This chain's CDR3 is CSVASGAGANVLTF. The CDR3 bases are TGCAGCGTCGCCTCCGGCGCTGGGGCCAACGTCCTGACTTTC.

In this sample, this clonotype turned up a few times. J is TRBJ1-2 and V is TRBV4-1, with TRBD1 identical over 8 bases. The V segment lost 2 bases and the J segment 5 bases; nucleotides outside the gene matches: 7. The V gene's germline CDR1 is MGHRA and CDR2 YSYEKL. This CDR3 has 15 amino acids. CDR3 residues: CASSQTPGQGYGYTF. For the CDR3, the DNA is TGCGCCAGCAGCCAAACCCCCGGACAGGGTTATGGCTACACCTTC.

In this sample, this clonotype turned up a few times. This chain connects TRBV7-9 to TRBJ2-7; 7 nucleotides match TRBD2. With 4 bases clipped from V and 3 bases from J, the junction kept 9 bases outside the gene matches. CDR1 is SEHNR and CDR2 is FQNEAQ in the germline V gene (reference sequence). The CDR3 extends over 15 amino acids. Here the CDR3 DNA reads TGTGCCAGCAGCTCCCGGCGGGCGGGGGACTACGAGCAGTACTTC. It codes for CASSSRRAGDYEQYF.

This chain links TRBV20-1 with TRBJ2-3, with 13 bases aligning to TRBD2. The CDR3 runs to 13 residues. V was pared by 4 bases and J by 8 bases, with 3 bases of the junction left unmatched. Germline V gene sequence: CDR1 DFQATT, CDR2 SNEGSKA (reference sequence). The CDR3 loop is CSATTSGRATQYF. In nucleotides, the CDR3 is TGCAGTGCTACCACTAGCGGGAGGGCTACGCAGTATTTT.

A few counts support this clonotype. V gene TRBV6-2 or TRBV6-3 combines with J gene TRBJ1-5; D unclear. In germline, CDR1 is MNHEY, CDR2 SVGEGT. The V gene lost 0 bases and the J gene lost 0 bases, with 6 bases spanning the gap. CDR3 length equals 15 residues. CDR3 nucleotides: TGTGCCAGCAGTTACTCCCTAAGTAGCAATCAGCCCCAGCATTTT. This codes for CASSYSLSSNQPQHF.

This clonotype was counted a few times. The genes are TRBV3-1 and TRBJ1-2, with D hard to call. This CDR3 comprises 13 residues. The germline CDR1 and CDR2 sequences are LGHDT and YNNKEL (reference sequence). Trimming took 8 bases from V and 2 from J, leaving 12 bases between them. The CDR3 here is CASLGRSNYGYTF. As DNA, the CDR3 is TGTGCCAGCCTAGGACGGTCGAACTATGGCTACACCTTC.

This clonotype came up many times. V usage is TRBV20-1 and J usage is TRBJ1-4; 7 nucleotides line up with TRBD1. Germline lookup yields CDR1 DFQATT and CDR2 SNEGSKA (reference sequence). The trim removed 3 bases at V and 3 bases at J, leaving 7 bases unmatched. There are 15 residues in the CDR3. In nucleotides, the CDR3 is TGCAGTGCTAGTAGAGGGGGCAGTGCTAATGAAAAACTGTTTTTT. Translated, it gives CSASRGGSANEKLFF.

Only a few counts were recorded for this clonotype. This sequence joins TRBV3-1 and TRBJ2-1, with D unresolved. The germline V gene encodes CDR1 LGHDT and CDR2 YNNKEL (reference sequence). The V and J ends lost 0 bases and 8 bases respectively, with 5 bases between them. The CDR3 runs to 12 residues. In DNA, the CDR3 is TGTGCCAGCAGCCAAGAAGGTGATGAGCAGTTCTTC. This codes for CASSQEGDEQFF.

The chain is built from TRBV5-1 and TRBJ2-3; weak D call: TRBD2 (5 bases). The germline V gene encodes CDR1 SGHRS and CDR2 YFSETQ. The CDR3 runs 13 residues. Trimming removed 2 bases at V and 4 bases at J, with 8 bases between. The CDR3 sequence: CASSLRGSDTQYF. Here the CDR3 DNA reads TGCGCCAGCAGCTTACGGGGTTCAGATACGCAGTATTTT.

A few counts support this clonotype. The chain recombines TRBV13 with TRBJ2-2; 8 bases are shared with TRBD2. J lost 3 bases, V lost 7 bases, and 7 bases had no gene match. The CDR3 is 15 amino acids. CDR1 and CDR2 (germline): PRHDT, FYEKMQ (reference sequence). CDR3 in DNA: TGTGCCAGCACCCTCGGGACTAGGTACACCGGGGAGCTGTTTTTT. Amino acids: CASTLGTRYTGELFF.

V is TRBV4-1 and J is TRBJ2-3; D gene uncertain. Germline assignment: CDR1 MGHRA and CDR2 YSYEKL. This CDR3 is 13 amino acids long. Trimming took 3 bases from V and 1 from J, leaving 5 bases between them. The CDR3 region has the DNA TGCGCCAGCAGCCATCCTCGCACAGATACGCAGTATTTT. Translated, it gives CASSHPRTDTQYF.

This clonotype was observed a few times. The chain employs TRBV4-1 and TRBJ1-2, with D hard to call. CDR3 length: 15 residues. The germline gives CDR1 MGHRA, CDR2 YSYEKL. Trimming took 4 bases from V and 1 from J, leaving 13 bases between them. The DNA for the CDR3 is TGCGCCAGCAGCCCTGGGCCCGCGGGTAACTATGGCTACACCTTC. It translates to CASSPGPAGNYGYTF.

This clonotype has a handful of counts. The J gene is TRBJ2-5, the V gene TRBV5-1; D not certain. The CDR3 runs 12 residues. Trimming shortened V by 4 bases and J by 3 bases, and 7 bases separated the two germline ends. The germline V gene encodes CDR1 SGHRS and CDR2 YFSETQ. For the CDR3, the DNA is TGCGCCAGCAGCATCGACAAAGAGACCCAGTACTTC. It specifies CASSIDKETQYF.

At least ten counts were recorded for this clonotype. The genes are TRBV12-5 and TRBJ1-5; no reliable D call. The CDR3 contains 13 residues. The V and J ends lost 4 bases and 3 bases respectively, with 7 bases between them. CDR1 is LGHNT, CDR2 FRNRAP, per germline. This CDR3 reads CASGSSFNQPQHF. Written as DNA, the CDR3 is TGTGCTAGTGGTTCCTCCTTCAATCAGCCCCAGCATTTT.